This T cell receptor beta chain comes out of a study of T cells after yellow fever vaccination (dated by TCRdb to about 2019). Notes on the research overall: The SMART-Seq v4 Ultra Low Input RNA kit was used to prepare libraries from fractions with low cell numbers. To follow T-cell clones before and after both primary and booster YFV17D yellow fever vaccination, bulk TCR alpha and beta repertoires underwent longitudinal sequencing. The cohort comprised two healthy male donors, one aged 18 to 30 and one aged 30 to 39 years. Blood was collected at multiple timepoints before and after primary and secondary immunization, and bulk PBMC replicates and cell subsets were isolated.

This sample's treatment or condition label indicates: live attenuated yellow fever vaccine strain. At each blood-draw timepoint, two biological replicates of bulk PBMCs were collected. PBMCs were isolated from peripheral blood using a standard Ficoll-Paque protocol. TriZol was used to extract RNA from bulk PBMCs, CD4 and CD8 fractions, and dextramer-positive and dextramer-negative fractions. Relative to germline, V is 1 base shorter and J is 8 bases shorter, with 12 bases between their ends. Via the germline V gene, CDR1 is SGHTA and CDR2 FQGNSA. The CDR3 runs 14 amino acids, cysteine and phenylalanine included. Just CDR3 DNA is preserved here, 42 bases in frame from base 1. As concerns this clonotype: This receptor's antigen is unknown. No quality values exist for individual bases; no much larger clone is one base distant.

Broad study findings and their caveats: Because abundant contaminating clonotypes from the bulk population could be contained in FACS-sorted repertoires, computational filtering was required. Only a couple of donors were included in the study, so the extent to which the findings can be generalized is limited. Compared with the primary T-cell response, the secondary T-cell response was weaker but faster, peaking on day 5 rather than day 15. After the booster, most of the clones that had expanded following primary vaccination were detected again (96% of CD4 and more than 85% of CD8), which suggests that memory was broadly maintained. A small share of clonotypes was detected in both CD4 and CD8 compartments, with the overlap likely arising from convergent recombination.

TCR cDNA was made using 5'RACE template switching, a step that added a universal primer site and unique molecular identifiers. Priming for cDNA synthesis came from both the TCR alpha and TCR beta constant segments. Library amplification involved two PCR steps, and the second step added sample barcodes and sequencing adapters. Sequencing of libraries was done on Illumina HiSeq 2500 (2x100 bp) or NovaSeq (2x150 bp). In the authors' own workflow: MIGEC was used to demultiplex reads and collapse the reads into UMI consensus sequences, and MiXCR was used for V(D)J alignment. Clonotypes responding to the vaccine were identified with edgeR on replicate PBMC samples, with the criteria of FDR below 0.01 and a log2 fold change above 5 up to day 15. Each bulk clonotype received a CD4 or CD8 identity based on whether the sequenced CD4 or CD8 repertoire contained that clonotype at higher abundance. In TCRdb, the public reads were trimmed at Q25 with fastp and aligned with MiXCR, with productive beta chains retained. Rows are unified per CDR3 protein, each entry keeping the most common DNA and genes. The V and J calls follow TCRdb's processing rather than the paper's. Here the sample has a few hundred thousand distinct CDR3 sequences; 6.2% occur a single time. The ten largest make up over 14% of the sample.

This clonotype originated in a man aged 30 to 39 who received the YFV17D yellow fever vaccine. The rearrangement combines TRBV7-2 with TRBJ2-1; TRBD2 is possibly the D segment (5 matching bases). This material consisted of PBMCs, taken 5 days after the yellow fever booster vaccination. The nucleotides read TGTGCCAGCAGCTTAGGGCGGGCTTCGGATGAGCAGTTCTTC. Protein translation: CASSLGRASDEQFF.